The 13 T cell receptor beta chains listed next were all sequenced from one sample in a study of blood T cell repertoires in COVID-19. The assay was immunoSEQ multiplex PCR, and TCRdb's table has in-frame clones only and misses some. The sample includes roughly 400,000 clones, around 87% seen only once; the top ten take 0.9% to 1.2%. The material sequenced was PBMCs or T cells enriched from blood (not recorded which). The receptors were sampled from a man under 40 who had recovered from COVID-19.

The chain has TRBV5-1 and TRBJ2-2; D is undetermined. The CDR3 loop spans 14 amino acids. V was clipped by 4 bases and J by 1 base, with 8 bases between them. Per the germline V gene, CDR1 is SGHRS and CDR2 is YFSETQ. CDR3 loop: CASSQVWNTGELFF. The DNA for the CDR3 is TGCGCCAGCAGCCAGGTGTGGAACACCGGGGAGCTGTTTTTT.

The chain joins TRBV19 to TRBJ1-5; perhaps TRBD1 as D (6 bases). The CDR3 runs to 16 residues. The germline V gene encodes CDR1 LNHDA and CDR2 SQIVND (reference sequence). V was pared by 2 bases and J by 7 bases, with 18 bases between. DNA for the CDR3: TGTGCCAGTAGTATAAGGGGGGGCGCCTCGGGGCAGCCCCAGCATTTT. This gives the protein CASSIRGGASGQPQHF.

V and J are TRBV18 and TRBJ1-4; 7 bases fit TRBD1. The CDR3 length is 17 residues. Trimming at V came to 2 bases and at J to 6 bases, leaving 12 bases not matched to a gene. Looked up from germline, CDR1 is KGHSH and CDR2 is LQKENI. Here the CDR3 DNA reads TGTGCCAGCTCACCATTAAACAGGGGAATTAGTGATGAAAAACTGTTTTTT. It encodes CASSPLNRGISDEKLFF.

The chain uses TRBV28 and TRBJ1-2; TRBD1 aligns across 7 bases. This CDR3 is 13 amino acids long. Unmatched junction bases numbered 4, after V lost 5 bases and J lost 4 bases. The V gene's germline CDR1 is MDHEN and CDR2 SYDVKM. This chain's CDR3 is CASSEGQLYGYTF. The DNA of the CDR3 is TGTGCCAGCAGTGAGGGACAGCTCTATGGCTACACCTTC.

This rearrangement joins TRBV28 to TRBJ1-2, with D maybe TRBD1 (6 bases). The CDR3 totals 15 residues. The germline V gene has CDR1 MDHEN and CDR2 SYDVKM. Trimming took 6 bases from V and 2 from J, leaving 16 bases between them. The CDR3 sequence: CASRQQGTENYGYTF. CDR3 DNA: TGTGCCAGCAGGCAACAGGGTACGGAAAACTATGGCTACACCTTC.

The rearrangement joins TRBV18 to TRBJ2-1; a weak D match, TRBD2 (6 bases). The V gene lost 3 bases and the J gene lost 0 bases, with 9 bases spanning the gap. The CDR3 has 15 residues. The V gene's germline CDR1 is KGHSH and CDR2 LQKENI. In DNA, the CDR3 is TGTGCCAGCTCACCTAGCGGATACTCCTACAATGAGCAGTTCTTC. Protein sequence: CASSPSGYSYNEQFF.

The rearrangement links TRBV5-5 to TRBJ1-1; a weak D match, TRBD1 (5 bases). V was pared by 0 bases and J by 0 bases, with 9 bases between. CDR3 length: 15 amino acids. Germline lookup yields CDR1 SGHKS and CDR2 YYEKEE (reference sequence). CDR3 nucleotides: TGTGCCAGCAGCTTGGATGTCAGGGTGAACACTGAAGCTTTCTTT. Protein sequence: CASSLDVRVNTEAFF.

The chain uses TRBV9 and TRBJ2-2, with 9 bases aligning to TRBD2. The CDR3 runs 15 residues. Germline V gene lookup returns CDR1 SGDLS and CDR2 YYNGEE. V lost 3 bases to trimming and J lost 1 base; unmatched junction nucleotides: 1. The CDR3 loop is CASSATSGNTGELFF. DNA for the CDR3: TGTGCCAGCAGCGCGACTAGCGGGAACACCGGGGAGCTGTTTTTT.

The CDR3 coding sequence is TGCGCCAGCAGCCAAGAAGGGTGGAGGGCAGATGGCTACACCTTC. Amino acids: CASSQEGWRADGYTF. V and J are TRBV4-1 and TRBJ1-2, with no clear D. Germline V gene data show CDR1 as MGHRA and CDR2 as YSYEKL. V dropped 0 bases and J dropped 6 bases, with 14 bases sitting between them. There are 15 residues in the CDR3.

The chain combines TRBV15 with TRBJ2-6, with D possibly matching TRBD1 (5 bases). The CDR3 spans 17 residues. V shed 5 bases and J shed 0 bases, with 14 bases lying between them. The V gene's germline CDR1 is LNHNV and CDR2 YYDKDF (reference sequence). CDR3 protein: CATSLQGSASGANVLTF. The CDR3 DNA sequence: TGTGCCACCAGCCTGCAGGGATCTGCCTCTGGGGCCAACGTCCTGACTTTC.

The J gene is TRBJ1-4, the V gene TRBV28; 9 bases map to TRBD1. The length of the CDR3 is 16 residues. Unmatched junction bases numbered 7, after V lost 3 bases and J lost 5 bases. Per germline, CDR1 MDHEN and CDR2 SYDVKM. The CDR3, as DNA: TGTGCCAGCAGTTTTGGACAGGGGCCAGCAAATGAAAAACTGTTTTTT. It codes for CASSFGQGPANEKLFF.

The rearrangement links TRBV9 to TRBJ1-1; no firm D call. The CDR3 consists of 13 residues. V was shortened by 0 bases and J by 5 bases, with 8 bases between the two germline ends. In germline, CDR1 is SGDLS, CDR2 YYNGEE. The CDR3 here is CASSVAGETEAFF. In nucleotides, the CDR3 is TGTGCCAGCAGCGTAGCGGGTGAGACTGAAGCTTTCTTT.

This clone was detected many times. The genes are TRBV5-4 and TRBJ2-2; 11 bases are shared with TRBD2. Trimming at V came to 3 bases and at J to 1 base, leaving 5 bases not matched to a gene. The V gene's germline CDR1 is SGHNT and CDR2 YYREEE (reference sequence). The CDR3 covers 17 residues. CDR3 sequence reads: CASSSGLAGQNTGELFF. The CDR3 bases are TGTGCCAGCAGCTCTGGACTAGCGGGTCAGAACACCGGGGAGCTGTTTTTT.